The clone carrying this T cell receptor beta chain was counted ten times or more. Its matching antigen is unknown. The sample comes from a study of T-cell reconstitution after alpha-beta-depleted transplantation in children. Germline loops: CDR1 SEHNR, CDR2 FQNEAQ (reference sequence). The CDR3 is 15 residues long. V was cut by 2 bases and J by 2 bases, with 9 bases left in between. Unique molecular identifiers were incorporated into the prepared TCRbeta library. TCRdb reprocessed the PCR reads via MiXCR and lists one record per CDR3 protein. The sample records about 100,000 distinct CDR3 sequences, around 7.8% being singletons. General study results and limits: There were reportedly several hundred expanded graft clones from which alpha-beta T cells came about two months after transplant.

This TCR derives from a boy between 2 and 15 years old with acute lymphoblastic leukemia, due to receive a stem cell transplant. Source: PBMCs, taken before TCRalphabeta/CD19-depleted stem cell transplant. The J gene is TRBJ1-4, the V gene TRBV7-9, with D maybe TRBD1 (6 bases). CDR3 protein: CASSLMRGTNEKLFF. The CDR3 bases are TGTGCCAGCAGCTTAATGAGGGGGACTAATGAAAAACTGTTTTTT. The full variable domain, its missing parts supplied by reference TRBV7-9 and TRBJ1-4, is DTGVSQNPRHKITKRGQNVTFRCDPISEHNRLYWYRQTLGQGPEFLTYFQNEAQLEKSRLLSDRFSAERPKGSFSTLEIQRTEQGDSAMYLCASSLMRGTNEKLFFGSGTQLSVL.